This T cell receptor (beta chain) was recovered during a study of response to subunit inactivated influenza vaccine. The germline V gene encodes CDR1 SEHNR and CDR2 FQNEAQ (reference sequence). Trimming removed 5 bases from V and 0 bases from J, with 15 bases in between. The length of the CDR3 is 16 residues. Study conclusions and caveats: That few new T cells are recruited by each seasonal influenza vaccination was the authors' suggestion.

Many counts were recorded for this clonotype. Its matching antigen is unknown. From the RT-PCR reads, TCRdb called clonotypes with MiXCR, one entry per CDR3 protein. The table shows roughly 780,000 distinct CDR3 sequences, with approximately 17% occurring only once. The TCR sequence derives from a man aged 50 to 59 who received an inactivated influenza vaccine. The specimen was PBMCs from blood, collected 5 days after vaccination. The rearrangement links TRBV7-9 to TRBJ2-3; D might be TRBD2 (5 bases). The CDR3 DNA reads TGTGCCAGCAGCCCAGAAGCGGATCCTAGCACAGATACGCAGTATTTT. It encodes CASSPEADPSTDTQYF.